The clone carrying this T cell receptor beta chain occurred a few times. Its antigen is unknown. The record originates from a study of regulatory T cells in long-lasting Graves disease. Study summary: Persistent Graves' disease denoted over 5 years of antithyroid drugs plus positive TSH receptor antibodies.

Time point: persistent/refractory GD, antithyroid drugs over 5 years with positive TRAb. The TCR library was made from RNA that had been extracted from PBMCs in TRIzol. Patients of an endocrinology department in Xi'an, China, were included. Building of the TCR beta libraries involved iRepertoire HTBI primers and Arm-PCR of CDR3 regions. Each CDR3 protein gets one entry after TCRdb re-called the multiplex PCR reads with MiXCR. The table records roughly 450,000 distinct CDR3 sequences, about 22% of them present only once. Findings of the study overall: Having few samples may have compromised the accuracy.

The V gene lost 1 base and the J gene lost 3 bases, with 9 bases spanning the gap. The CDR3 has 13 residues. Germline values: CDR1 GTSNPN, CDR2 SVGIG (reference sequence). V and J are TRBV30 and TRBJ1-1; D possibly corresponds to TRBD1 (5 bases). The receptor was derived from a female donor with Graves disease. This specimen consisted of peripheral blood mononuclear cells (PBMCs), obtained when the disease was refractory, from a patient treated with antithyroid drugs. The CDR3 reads CAWSGGVDTEAFF. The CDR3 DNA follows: TGTGCCTGGAGTGGAGGGGTCGACACTGAAGCTTTCTTT.